This T cell receptor beta chain comes out of a study of T cell repertoires in cytomegalovirus infection. Whole-study context: CMV epitopes used comprised recently identified HLA-C-restricted ones and well-studied HLA-B-restricted ones. CMV infection plus the matching HLA type was flagged by public TCR beta signatures.

A single record per CDR3 protein comes from TCRdb applying MiXCR to the reads. The sample holds about 310,000 distinct CDR3 sequences, 20% to 25% seen once. Study results and limitations: HLA-C-restricted CMV clonotypes gave the most frequent clonotype in two of eight donors.

Per the germline V gene, CDR1 is MNHEY and CDR2 is SVGEGT. V was trimmed by 11 bases and J by 5 bases, leaving 19 bases between them. CDR3 length: 14 amino acids. This clonotype was seen a few times. What it recognizes is unknown. This receptor was identified in a human donor in good health (CMV status not recorded). Some clones in this sample may be carry-over from other donors' samples. Material: cultured PBMCs, obtained from culture after CMV antigen stimulation. The chain joins TRBV6-2 or TRBV6-3 to TRBJ2-1; D may be TRBD2 (6 bases). CDR3: CAARTEGSHNEQFF. The CDR3 DNA sequence: TGTGCCGCTCGTACGGAGGGGTCCCACAATGAGCAGTTCTTC.